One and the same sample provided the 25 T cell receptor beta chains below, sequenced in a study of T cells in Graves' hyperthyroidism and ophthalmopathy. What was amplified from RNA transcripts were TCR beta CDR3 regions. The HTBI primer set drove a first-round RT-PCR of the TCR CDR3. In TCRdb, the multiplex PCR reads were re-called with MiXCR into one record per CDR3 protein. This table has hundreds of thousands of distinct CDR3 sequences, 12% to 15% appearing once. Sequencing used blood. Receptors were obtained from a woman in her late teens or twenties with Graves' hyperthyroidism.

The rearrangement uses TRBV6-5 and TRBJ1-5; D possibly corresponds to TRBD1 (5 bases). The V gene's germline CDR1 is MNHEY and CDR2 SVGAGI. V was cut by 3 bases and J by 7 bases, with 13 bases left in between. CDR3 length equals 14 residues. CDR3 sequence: CASSYSQGWQPQHF. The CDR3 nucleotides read TGTGCCAGCAGTTATTCCCAGGGCTGGCAGCCCCAGCATTTT.

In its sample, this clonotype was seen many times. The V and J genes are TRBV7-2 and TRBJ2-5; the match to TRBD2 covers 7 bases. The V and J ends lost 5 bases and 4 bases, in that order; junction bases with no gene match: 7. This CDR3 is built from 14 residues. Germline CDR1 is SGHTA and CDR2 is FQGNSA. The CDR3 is CASSRSGVGETQYF. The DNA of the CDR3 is TGTGCCAGCAGCCGGAGCGGGGTAGGAGAGACCCAGTACTTC.

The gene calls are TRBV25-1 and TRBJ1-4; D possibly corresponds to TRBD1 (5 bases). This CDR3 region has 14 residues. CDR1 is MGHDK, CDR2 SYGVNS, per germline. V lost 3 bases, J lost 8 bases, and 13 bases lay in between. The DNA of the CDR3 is TGTGCCAGCAGTGACCCCGCGGGGCCGGAAAAACTGTTTTTT. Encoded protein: CASSDPAGPEKLFF.

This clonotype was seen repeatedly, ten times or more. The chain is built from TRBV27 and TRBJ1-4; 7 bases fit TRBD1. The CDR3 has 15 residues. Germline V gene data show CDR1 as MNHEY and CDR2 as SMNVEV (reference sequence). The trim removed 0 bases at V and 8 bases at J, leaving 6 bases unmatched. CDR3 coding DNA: TGTGCCAGCAGTTTATCGACAGGGATAGGAGAAAAACTGTTTTTT. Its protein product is CASSLSTGIGEKLFF.

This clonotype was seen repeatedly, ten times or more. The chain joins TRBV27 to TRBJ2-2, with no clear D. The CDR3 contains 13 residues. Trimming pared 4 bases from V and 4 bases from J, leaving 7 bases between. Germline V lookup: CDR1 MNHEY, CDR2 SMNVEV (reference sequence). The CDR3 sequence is CASSSQATGELFF. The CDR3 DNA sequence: TGTGCCAGCAGTTCCCAGGCCACCGGGGAGCTGTTTTTT.

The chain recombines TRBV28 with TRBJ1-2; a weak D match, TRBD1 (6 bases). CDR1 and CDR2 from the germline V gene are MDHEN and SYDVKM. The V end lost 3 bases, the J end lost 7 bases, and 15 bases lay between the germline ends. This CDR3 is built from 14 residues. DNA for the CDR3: TGTGCCAGCAGTTTCCACAGGGTCTTGGGTGGCTACACCTTC. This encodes CASSFHRVLGGYTF.

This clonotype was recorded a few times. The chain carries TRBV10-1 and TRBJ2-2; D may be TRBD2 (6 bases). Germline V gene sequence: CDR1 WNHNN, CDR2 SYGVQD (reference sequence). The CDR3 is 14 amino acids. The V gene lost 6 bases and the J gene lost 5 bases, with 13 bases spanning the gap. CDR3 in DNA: TGCGCCAGCAGGGAGGGGTCTGGTACCGGGGAGCTGTTTTTT. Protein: CASREGSGTGELFF.

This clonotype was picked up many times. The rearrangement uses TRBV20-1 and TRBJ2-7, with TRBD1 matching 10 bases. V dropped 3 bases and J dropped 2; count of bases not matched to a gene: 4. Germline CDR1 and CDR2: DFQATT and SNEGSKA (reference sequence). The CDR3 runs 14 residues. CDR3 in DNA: TGCAGTGCTAGCACCGGGACAGGGGCCTACGAGCAGTACTTC. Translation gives CSASTGTGAYEQYF.

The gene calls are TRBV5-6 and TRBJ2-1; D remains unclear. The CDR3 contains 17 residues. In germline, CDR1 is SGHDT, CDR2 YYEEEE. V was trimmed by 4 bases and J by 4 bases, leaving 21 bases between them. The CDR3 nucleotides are TGTGCCAGCAGCCCGTCACCGCGCATCGTCATATACAATGAGCAGTTCTTC. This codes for CASSPSPRIVIYNEQFF.

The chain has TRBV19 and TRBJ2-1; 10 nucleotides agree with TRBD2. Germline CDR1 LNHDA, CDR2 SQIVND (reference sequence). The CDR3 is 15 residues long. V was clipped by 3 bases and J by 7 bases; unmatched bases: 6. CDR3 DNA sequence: TGTGCCAGTAGTATCTCTAGCGGGGGAGTTAATGAGCAGTTCTTC. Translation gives CASSISSGGVNEQFF.

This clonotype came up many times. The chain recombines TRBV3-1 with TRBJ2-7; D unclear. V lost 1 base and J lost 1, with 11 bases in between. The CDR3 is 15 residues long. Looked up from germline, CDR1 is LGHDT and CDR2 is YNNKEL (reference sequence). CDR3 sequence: CASSQVYAISYEQYF. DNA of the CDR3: TGTGCCAGCAGCCAAGTTTACGCGATATCCTACGAGCAGTACTTC.

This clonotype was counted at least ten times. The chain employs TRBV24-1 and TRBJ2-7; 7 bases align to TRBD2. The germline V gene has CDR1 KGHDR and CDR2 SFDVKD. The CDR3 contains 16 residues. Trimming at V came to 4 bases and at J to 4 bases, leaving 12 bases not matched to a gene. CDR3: CATSEGGTSRIYEQYF. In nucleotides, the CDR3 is TGTGCCACCAGTGAGGGGGGGACGAGCCGTATTTACGAGCAGTACTTC.

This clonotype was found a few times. CDR3 bases: TGTGCCAGCAAAGTAGGCGGGACAGGGAGCACCGGGGAGCTGTTTTTT. As protein: CASKVGGTGSTGELFF. This chain joins TRBV27 and TRBJ2-2, with TRBD1 matching over 9 bases. The CDR3 loop spans 16 amino acids. The J segment lost 4 bases and the V segment lost 7 bases, leaving 10 bases of the junction unmatched. Germline lookup yields CDR1 MNHEY and CDR2 SMNVEV (reference sequence).

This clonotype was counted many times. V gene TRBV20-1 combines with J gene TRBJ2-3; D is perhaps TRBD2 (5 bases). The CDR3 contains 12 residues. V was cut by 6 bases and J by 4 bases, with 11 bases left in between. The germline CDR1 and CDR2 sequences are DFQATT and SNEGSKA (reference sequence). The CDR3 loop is CSAGLAADTQYF. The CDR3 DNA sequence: TGCAGTGCAGGGCTAGCAGCAGATACGCAGTATTTT.

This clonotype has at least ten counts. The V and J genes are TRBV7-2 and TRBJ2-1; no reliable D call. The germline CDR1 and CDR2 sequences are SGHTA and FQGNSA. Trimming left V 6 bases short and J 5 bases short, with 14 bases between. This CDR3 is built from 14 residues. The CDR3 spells CASSRSTSDNEQFF. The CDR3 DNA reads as TGTGCCAGCAGTCGTTCGACCTCAGACAATGAGCAGTTCTTC.

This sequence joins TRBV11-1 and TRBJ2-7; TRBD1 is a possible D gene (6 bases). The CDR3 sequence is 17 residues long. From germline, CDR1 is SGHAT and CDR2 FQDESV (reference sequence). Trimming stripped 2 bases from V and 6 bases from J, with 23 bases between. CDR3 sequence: CASSLLVVQGLQGEQYF. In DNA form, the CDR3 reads TGTGCCAGCAGCTTACTGGTCGTACAGGGCTTGCAGGGCGAGCAGTACTTC.

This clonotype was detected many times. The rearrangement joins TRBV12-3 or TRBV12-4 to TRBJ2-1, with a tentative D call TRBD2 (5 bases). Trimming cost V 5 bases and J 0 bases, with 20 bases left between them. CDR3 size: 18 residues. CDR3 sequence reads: CASSPERTGPYSYNEQFF. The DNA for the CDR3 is TGTGCCAGCAGTCCCGAAAGGACTGGCCCTTACTCCTACAATGAGCAGTTCTTC.

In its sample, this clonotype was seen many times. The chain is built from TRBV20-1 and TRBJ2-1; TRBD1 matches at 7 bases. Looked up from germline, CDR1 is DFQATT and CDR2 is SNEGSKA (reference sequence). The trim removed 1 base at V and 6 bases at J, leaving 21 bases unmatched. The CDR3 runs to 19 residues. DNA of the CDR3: TGCAGTGCTAGAGTTATAGGGGGCCACGGAGTGGGAGAGCTCAATGAGCAGTTCTTC. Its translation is CSARVIGGHGVGELNEQFF.

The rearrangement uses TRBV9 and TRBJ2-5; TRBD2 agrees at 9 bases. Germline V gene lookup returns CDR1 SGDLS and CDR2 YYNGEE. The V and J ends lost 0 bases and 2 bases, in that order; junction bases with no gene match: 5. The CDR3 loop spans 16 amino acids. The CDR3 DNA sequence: TGTGCCAGCAGCGTAGGCGCGGGAGGGCCTCAAGAGACCCAGTACTTC. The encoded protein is CASSVGAGGPQETQYF.

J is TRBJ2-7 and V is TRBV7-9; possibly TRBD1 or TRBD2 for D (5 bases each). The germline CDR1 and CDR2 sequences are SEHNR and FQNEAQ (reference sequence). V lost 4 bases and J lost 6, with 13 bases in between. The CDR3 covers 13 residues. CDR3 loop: CASSSGPALEQYF. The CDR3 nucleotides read TGTGCCAGCAGCTCGGGACCGGCCCTCGAGCAGTACTTC.

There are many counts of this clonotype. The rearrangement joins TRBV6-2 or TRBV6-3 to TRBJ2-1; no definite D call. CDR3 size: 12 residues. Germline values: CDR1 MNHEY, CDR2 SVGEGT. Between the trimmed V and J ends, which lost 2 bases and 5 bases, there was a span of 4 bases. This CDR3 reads CASSYTDNEQFF. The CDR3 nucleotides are TGTGCCAGCAGTTACACTGACAATGAGCAGTTCTTC.

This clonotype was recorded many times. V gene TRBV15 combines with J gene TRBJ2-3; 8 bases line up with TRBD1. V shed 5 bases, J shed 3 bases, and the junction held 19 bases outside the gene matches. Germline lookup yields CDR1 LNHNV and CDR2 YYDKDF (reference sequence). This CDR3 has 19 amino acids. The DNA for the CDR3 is TGTGCCACCAGCCCCCACCCGCCGGGGACAGGAGAACTGACAGATACGCAGTATTTT. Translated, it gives CATSPHPPGTGELTDTQYF.

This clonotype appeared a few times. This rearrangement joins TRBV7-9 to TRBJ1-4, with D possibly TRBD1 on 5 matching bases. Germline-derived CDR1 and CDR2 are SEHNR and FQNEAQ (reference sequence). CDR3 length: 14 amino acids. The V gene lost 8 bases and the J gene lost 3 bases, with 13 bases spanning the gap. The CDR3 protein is CASGASRPNEKLFF. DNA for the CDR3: TGTGCCAGCGGGGCTTCCCGGCCTAATGAAAAACTGTTTTTT.

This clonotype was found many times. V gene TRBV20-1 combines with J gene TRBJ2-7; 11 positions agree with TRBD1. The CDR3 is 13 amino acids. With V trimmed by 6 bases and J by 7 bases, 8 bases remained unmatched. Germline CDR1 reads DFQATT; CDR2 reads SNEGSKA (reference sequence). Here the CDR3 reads CSAEGQGGWEQYF. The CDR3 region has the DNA TGCAGTGCGGAGGGACAGGGGGGGTGGGAGCAGTACTTC.

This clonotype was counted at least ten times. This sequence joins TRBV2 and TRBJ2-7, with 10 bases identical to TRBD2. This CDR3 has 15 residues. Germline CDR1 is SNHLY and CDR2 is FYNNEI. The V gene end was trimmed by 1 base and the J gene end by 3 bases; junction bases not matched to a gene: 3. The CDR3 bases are TGTGCCAGCAGTGAAGGCCCTAGCGGGAGCTACGAGCAGTACTTC. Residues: CASSEGPSGSYEQYF.